This T cell receptor beta chain was identified during a study of human T cells and chemical hapten exposure. This clonotype was counted between two and nine times. TCRdb passed the RACE reads through MiXCR, listing each CDR3 protein once. The table records nearly 110,000 distinct CDR3 sequences, 9% to 15% of them present only once. The CDR3 has 18 amino acids. Indicated time point: pre-sensitization, week 0. Treatment denoted: therapeutic diphenylcyclopropenone sensitization with weekly scalp DPC. The template was total RNA from unfractionated whole blood. This clonotype was sampled from a woman aged 45-60 years with alopecia areata. Some clones in this sample may be carry-over from other donors' samples. Sample: whole blood, taken in connection with sensitization to the hapten diphenylcyclopropenone (DPC). The chain joins TRBV21-1 to TRBJ2-3; TRBD2, the table's D call, lacks a check against the DNA. TRBV21-1 is a pseudogene segment. CDR3 amino acids: CASSKNRGGLAGPDTQYF. The CDR3 DNA reads TGTGCCAGCAGCAAAAATCGTGGGGGACTAGCGGGACCAGATACGCAGTATTTT.